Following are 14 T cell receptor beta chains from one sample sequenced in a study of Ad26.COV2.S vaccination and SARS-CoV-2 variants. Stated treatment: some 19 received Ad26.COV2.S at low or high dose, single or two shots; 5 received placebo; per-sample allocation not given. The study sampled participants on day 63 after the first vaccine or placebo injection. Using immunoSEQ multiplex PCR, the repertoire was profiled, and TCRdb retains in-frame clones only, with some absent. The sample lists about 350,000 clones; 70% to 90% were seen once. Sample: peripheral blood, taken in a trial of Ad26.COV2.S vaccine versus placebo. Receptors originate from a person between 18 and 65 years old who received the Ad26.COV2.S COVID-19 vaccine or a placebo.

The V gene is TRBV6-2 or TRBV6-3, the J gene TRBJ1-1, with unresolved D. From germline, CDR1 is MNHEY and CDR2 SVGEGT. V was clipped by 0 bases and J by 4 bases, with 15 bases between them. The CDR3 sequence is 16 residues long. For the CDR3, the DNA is TGTGCCAGCAGTTACTCAAGACTAGGGCACGGCACTGAAGCTTTCTTT. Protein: CASSYSRLGHGTEAFF.

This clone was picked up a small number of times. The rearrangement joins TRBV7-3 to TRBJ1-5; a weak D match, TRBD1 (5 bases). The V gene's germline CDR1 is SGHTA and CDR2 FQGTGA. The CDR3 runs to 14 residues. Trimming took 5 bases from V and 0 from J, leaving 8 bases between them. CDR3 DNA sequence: TGTGCCAGCAGCCGGGGGGATAGCAATCAGCCCCAGCATTTT. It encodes CASSRGDSNQPQHF.

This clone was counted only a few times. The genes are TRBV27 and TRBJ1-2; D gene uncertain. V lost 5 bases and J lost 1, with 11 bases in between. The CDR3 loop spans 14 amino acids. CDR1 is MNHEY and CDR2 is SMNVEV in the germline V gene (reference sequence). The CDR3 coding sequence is TGTGCCAGCAGTCCCGGAATGCTTAACTATGGCTACACCTTC. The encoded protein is CASSPGMLNYGYTF.

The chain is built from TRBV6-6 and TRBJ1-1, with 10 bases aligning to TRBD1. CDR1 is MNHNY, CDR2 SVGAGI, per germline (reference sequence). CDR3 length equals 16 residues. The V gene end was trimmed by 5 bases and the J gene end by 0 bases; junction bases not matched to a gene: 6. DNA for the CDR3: TGTGCCAGCAGTCGACGGGACAGGGGAATGAACACTGAAGCTTTCTTT. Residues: CASSRRDRGMNTEAFF.

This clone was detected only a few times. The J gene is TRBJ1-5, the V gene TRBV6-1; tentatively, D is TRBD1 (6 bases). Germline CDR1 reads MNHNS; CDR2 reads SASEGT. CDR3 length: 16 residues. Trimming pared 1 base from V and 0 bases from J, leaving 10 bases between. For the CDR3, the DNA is TGTGCCAGCAGTGAAGAGACAGGTTATAGCAATCAGCCCCAGCATTTT. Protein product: CASSEETGYSNQPQHF.

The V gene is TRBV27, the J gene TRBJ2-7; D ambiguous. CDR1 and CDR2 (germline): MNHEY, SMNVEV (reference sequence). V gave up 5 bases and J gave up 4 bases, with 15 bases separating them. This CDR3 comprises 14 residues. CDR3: CASSATFLPYEQYF. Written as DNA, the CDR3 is TGTGCCAGCAGTGCCACCTTCCTCCCATACGAGCAGTACTTC.

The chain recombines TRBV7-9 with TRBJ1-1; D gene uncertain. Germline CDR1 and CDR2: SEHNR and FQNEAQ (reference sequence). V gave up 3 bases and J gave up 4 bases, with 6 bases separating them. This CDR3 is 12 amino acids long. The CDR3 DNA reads TGTGCCAGCAGCTTTTCGGTCACTGAAGCTTTCTTT. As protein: CASSFSVTEAFF. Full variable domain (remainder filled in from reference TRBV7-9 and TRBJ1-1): DTGVSQNPRHKITKRGQNVTFRCDPISEHNRLYWYRQTLGQGPEFLTYFQNEAQLEKSRLLSDRFSAERPKGSFSTLEIQRTEQGDSAMYLCASSFSVTEAFFGQGTRLTVV.

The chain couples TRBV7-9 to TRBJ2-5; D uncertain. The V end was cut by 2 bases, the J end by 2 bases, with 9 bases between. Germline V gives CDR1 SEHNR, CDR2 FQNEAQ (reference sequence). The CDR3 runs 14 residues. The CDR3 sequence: CASSLFDWQETQYF. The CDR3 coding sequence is TGTGCCAGCAGCTTATTTGATTGGCAAGAGACCCAGTACTTC.

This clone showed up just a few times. CDR3 nucleotides: TGTGCCAGCAGTTACTCAGGAATGAGTGGCTACACCTTC. Translation gives CASSYSGMSGYTF. The chain has TRBV6-5 and TRBJ1-2; D unclear. This CDR3 comprises 13 residues. Per the germline V gene, CDR1 is MNHEY and CDR2 is SVGAGI. V lost 0 bases and J 7 bases, leaving 9 bases between the germline ends.

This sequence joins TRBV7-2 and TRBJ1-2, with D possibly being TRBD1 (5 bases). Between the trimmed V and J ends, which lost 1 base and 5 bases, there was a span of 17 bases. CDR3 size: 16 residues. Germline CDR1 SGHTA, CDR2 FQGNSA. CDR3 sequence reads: CASSLVGGPEGYGYTF. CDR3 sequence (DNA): TGTGCCAGCAGCTTAGTTGGGGGACCAGAAGGGTATGGCTACACCTTC. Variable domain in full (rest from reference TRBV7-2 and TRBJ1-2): GAGVSQSPSNKVTEKGKDVELRCDPISGHTALYWYRQSLGQGLEFLIYFQGNSAPDKSGLPSDRFSAERTGGSVSTLTIQRTQQEDSAVYLCASSLVGGPEGYGYTFGSGTRLTVV.

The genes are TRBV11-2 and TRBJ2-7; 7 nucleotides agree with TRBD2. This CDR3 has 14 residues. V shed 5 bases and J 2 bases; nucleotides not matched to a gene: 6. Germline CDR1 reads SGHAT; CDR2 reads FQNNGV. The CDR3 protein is CASSLRLAPYEQYF. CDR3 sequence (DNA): TGTGCCAGCAGCCTAAGACTAGCTCCCTACGAGCAGTACTTC.

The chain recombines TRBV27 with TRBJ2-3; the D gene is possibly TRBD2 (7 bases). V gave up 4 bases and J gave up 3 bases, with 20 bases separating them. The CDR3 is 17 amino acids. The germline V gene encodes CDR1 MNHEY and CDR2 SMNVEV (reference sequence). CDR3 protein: CASSSILIGRGTDTQYF. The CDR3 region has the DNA TGTGCCAGCAGTTCGATACTTATTGGGAGGGGGACAGATACGCAGTATTTT.

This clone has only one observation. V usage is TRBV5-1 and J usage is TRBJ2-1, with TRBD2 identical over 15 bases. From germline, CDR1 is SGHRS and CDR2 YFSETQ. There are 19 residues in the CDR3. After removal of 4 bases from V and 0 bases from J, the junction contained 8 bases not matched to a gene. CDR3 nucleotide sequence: TGCGCCAGCAGCGCCAGGGGACTAGCGGGGGGTACCTCCTACAATGAGCAGTTCTTC. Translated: CASSARGLAGGTSYNEQFF.

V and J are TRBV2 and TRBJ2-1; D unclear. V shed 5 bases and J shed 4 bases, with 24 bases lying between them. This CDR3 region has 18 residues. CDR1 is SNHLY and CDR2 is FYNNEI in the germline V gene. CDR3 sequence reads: CASSSSIGLESSYNEQFF. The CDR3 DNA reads TGTGCCAGCAGTTCTTCCATAGGGCTAGAGAGTAGTTACAATGAGCAGTTCTTC.